This record concerns one TCR beta chain sequence. The antigen is unknown. The V gene's germline CDR1 is SGHRS and CDR2 YFSETQ. Trimming shortened V by 4 bases and J by 2 bases, and 12 bases separated the two germline ends. There are 14 residues in the CDR3. This sample was included in a study of CD8 T cells in Susac syndrome. Study-level results: As the study acknowledged, the number of individuals in its TCR sequencing and HLA analysis was relatively small.

RNA was extracted with the RNeasy kit, and a quantity of roughly 0.5 to 1 ug was reverse transcribed using random hexamers. The CDR3 of TCR beta was amplified by immunoSEQ multiplex PCR across 54 Vbeta and 13 Jbeta. TCRdb ran MiXCR on the immunoSEQ multiplex PCR reads and lists one entry per CDR3 protein. The sample shows approximately 220,000 distinct CDR3 sequences, roughly 94% of them seen only once. From blood CD8+ and CD4+ T cells, the TCR beta chain was sequenced. The authors negatively isolated CD8+ and CD4+ T cells and FACS-enriched TEMRA cells. Sequencing was performed on CD4+ T cells from PBMCs. This clonotype was sampled from a human donor with multiple sclerosis. The chain links TRBV5-1 to TRBJ1-2, with D hard to call. The CDR3 DNA reads TGCGCCAGCAGCACGGACGGGTTGAACTATGGCTACACCTTC. Protein: CASSTDGLNYGYTF.